This T cell receptor beta chain is drawn from a study of T cell responses to AZD1222 COVID-19 vaccine. The CDR3 consists of 18 residues. Germline assignment: CDR1 MDHEN and CDR2 SYDVKM. Trimming cost V 2 bases and J 1 base; bases outside gene matches: 9. Data came from immunoSEQ multiplex PCR; TCRdb stores just in-frame clones and leaves some out. The table records 200,000 or so clones, approximately 95% of them present only once. V usage is TRBV28 and J usage is TRBJ2-5, with 11 bases identical to TRBD1. This material consisted of peripheral blood, taken 28 days after the second AZD1222 dose. This TCR came from an adult who received the AZD1222 COVID-19 vaccine. The CDR3 bases are TGTGCCAGCAGTTTAGCTCCCGCCGGGACAGGGGGCCAAGAGACCCAGTACTTC. This codes for CASSLAPAGTGGQETQYF.